Following are 10 T cell receptor beta chains from one sample sequenced in a study of T-cell memory formation after mild COVID-19. TCRdb reprocessed the 5' RACE reads via MiXCR and lists one record per CDR3 protein. Of a few hundred thousand distinct CDR3 sequences in the sample, 21% were seen once. Material: PBMCs or a T cell subset sorted from them (not recorded which). The source of these receptors is an adult woman who had mild COVID-19 (a few samples of this study predate the infection). Cell type and time point are not known.

The rearrangement uses TRBV2 and TRBJ2-5; D gene uncertain. V was cut by 0 bases and J by 1 base, with 3 bases left in between. CDR1 and CDR2 (germline): SNHLY, FYNNEI. The CDR3 is 13 amino acids. The CDR3, as DNA: TGTGCCAGCAGTGAAGCACGCCAAGAGACCCAGTACTTC. Encoded protein: CASSEARQETQYF.

This clonotype has a handful of counts. J is TRBJ2-7 and V is TRBV7-9; D not certain. The CDR3 sequence is 16 residues long. Trimming took 0 bases from V and 3 from J, leaving 15 bases between them. Germline V lookup: CDR1 SEHNR, CDR2 FQNEAQ (reference sequence). The CDR3 loop reads CASSLALDTNVYEQYF. The CDR3 region has the DNA TGTGCCAGCAGCTTAGCGTTGGATACCAACGTCTACGAGCAGTACTTC. Combining the CDR3 with reference TRBV7-9 and TRBJ2-7 gives the whole variable domain DTGVSQNPRHKITKRGQNVTFRCDPISEHNRLYWYRQTLGQGPEFLTYFQNEAQLEKSRLLSDRFSAERPKGSFSTLEIQRTEQGDSAMYLCASSLALDTNVYEQYFGPGTRLTVT.

Only a few counts were recorded for this clonotype. The gene calls are TRBV7-2 and TRBJ1-4; D unclear. Trimming took 5 bases from V and 8 from J, leaving 18 bases between them. CDR3 size: 15 residues. Germline CDR1 reads SGHTA; CDR2 reads FQGNSA. The CDR3 reads CASSPFSQSREKLFF. CDR3 nucleotide sequence: TGTGCCAGCAGCCCATTCTCCCAGTCGAGAGAAAAACTGTTTTTT.

This clonotype was detected ten times or more. This chain connects TRBV7-8 to TRBJ2-3; maybe TRBD2 (6 bases). The CDR3 extends over 17 amino acids. Germline assignment: CDR1 SGHVS and CDR2 FQNEAQ. With 2 bases removed from V and 5 bases from J, the gap between germline ends came to 20 bases. This CDR3 reads CASSLQTGRGMGDTQYF. The CDR3 DNA is TGTGCCAGCAGCTTACAGACCGGGAGAGGGATGGGAGATACGCAGTATTTT.

The rearrangement links TRBV5-1 to TRBJ2-3; perhaps TRBD1 as D (5 bases). With 0 bases removed from V and 0 bases from J, the gap between germline ends came to 11 bases. This CDR3 is built from 16 residues. CDR1 SGHRS and CDR2 YFSETQ come from the germline V gene. The CDR3 sequence: CASSLAEGASTDTQYF. CDR3 nucleotides: TGCGCCAGCAGCTTGGCCGAAGGGGCTAGCACAGATACGCAGTATTTT.

This clonotype was seen a few times. J is TRBJ1-1 and V is TRBV5-1; D not certain. V lost 1 base and J 1 base, leaving 11 bases between the germline ends. This CDR3 is built from 15 residues. Germline values: CDR1 SGHRS, CDR2 YFSETQ. In DNA, the CDR3 is TGCGCCAGCAGCTTGACGGGTGGGTCGAACACTGAAGCTTTCTTT. It specifies CASSLTGGSNTEAFF.

This clonotype was seen many times. The CDR3 loop reads CASSRDRGMGYTF. CDR3 DNA: TGTGCCAGCAGTAGGGACAGGGGTATGGGCTACACCTTC. J is TRBJ1-2 and V is TRBV12-3 or TRBV12-4, with 10 bases matching TRBD1. The CDR3 is made up of 13 amino acids. Trimming removed 5 bases from V and 8 bases from J; junction bases left unmatched: 5.

The V call is TRBV7-2, the J call TRBJ2-2; 16 nucleotides align to TRBD2. The CDR3 loop spans 19 amino acids. Germline-derived CDR1 and CDR2 are SGHTA and FQGNSA. V lost 6 bases to trimming and J lost 1 base; unmatched junction nucleotides: 8. The CDR3 bases are TGTGCCAGCAGTTGTCCGGGACTAGCGGGAGGGATGAACACCGGGGAGCTGTTTTTT. This translates into CASSCPGLAGGMNTGELFF.

This clonotype has at least ten counts. The rearrangement links TRBV6-5 to TRBJ2-7; 12 nucleotides match TRBD2. This CDR3 contains 17 residues. The junction had 13 bases not matched to a gene; V was cut back by 5 bases and J by 5 bases. Germline CDR1 reads MNHEY; CDR2 reads SVGAGI. CDR3 nucleotide sequence: TGTGCCAGCAGTGACCGACACCCTAGACTAGCGGGAGACGAGCAGTACTTC. Residues: CASSDRHPRLAGDEQYF.

The V gene is TRBV12-3 or TRBV12-4, the J gene TRBJ1-3; TRBD1 is a possible D gene (5 bases). The CDR3 contains 14 residues. V lost 3 bases to trimming and J lost 2 bases, with 8 bases between them. CDR3 DNA sequence: TGTGCCAGCAGTTTGGGAGGGGCTGGAAACACCATATATTTT. This gives the protein CASSLGGAGNTIYF.